This section outlines one T cell receptor beta chain sequence together with its context. Its antigen is unidentified. Germline V gene data show CDR1 as GTSNPN and CDR2 as SVGIG (reference sequence). V lost 3 bases and J lost 6, with 17 bases in between. The length of the CDR3 is 15 residues. This sample stems from a study of cytomegalovirus exposure and HLA in healthy donors. Study outcomes and limitations: Most TCR sequences were seen very rarely across donors, but some public TCRs occurred in many.

Assay used: immunoSEQ multiplex PCR; TCRdb lists only in-frame clones, some missing. The sample lists roughly 250,000 clones; about 83% were seen once. This chain links TRBV30 with TRBJ2-2; a possible D gene is TRBD1 (7 bases). Sequences were obtained from PBMCs. This receptor was identified in a man between 18 and 29 years old in good health and CMV-seronegative. In DNA, the CDR3 is TGTGCCTGGAGGGGCGGGACTCAGGGGGCCGGGGAGCTGTTTTTT. This gives the protein CAWRGGTQGAGELFF. The full variable domain, completed using reference TRBV30 and TRBJ2-2, is SQTIHQWPATLVQPVGSPLSLECTVEGTSNPNLYWYRQAAGRGLQLLFYSVGIGQISSEVPQNLSASRPQDRQFILSSKKLLLSDSGFYLCAWRGGTQGAGELFFGEGSRLTVL.